These T cell receptor beta chains were read from a single sample in a study of shared clonotypes between healthy human individuals. Repertoires were generated with immunoSEQ multiplex PCR, while TCRdb's copy carries only in-frame clones and drops some. The sample has 450,000 to 500,000 clones; around 80% are singletons. Sequencing input: PBMCs. These receptors originate from a woman between 35 and 50 years old in good health. Some clones in this sample may be carry-over from other donors' samples. Both conserved end residues are part of each CDR3. Fields, in order: D gene, clone size, V gene, J gene, CDR3 DNA, CDR3 protein. A D gene is named only where the DNA matches it firmly. Clone size is stated in some rows and not others, as once, few, many or a class when expanded.

d_call: -
clone_size: -
v_call: TRBV5-1
j_call: TRBJ2-7
cdr3_nt: TGCGCCAGCACCCCACCTACAGGGTCTTACGAGCAGTACTTC
cdr3_aa: CASTPPTGSYEQYF

d_call: TRBD2
clone_size: few
v_call: TRBV7-6
j_call: TRBJ2-1
cdr3_nt: TGTGCCAGCAGCCCGACTAGCTGGAGCTCCTACAATGAGCAGTTCTTC
cdr3_aa: CASSPTSWSSYNEQFF

d_call: TRBD1
clone_size: -
v_call: TRBV7-8
j_call: TRBJ1-2
cdr3_nt: TGTGCCAGCAGCTTAAGGGTACAGGGGGCGCATGGCTACACCTTC
cdr3_aa: CASSLRVQGAHGYTF

d_call: -
clone_size: -
v_call: TRBV5-6
j_call: TRBJ2-7
cdr3_nt: TGTGCCAGCAGCTTAGGCGGCATCTACGAGCAGTACTTC
cdr3_aa: CASSLGGIYEQYF

d_call: -
clone_size: -
v_call: TRBV11-2
j_call: TRBJ1-2
cdr3_nt: TGTGCCAGCAGCCCCGGCCCTGGGGACTCCTATGGCTACACCTTC
cdr3_aa: CASSPGPGDSYGYTF

d_call: -
clone_size: -
v_call: TRBV9
j_call: TRBJ2-3
cdr3_nt: TGTGCCAGCAGCGTAGTTGGTGGTAATACGCAGTATTTT
cdr3_aa: CASSVVGGNTQYF

d_call: TRBD2
clone_size: -
v_call: TRBV6-4
j_call: TRBJ2-1
cdr3_nt: TGTGCCAGCAGTGTACTAGCGGGAGGGTACAATGAGCAGTTCTTC
cdr3_aa: CASSVLAGGYNEQFF

d_call: -
clone_size: -
v_call: TRBV28
j_call: TRBJ2-4
cdr3_nt: TGTGCCAGCAGGCGTCCGGGACTCCAGAAAAACATTCAGTACTTC
cdr3_aa: CASRRPGLQKNIQYF

d_call: TRBD1
clone_size: -
v_call: TRBV18
j_call: TRBJ1-1
cdr3_nt: TGTGCCAGCTCACCCCTGGACAGGATTTCAATGAACACTGAAGCTTTCTTT
cdr3_aa: CASSPLDRISMNTEAFF

d_call: -
clone_size: -
v_call: TRBV5-1
j_call: TRBJ2-2
cdr3_nt: TGCGCCAGCAGCTTAAAGAACACCGGGGAGCTGTTTTTT
cdr3_aa: CASSLKNTGELFF

d_call: -
clone_size: -
v_call: TRBV19
j_call: TRBJ1-4
cdr3_nt: TGTGCCAGTAGTAGACAGGTTTCTAATGAAAAACTGTTTTTT
cdr3_aa: CASSRQVSNEKLFF

d_call: -
clone_size: -
v_call: TRBV30
j_call: TRBJ1-2
cdr3_nt: TGTGCCTGGAGTGTAAAAGCTCCCTATGGCTACACCTTC
cdr3_aa: CAWSVKAPYGYTF

d_call: -
clone_size: -
v_call: TRBV11-2
j_call: TRBJ2-2
cdr3_nt: TGTGCCAGCAGCTTTTCAGTAGGAACCGGGGAGCTGTTTTTT
cdr3_aa: CASSFSVGTGELFF

d_call: TRBD2
clone_size: -
v_call: TRBV7-9
j_call: TRBJ2-7
cdr3_nt: TGTGCCAGCAGCTCCCCACGACTAGCGGGAGGTTACGAGCAGTACTTC
cdr3_aa: CASSSPRLAGGYEQYF

d_call: TRBD2
clone_size: -
v_call: TRBV6-1
j_call: TRBJ2-7
cdr3_nt: TGTGCCAGCAGTGAAGCTGGGACTAGCGGCTACGAGCAGTACTTC
cdr3_aa: CASSEAGTSGYEQYF

d_call: TRBD2
clone_size: -
v_call: TRBV9
j_call: TRBJ2-3
cdr3_nt: TGTGCCAGCAGCCCTGGACTAGCGGTAGATACGCAGTATTTT
cdr3_aa: CASSPGLAVDTQYF

d_call: TRBD1
clone_size: few
v_call: TRBV5-1
j_call: TRBJ2-2
cdr3_nt: TGCGCCAGCAGCTTCGGGACAGGGAACACCGGGGAGCTGTTTTTT
cdr3_aa: CASSFGTGNTGELFF

d_call: TRBD2
clone_size: -
v_call: TRBV10-3
j_call: TRBJ2-2
cdr3_nt: TGTGCCATCAGCATAAGCGGGAGGGGGGACACCGGGGAGCTGTTTTTT
cdr3_aa: CAISISGRGDTGELFF

d_call: TRBD1
clone_size: -
v_call: TRBV7-2
j_call: TRBJ2-1
cdr3_nt: TGTGCCAGCAGCTACAGGACAGGGATCAATGAGCAGTTCTTC
cdr3_aa: CASSYRTGINEQFF

d_call: -
clone_size: -
v_call: TRBV11-2
j_call: TRBJ2-1
cdr3_nt: TGTGCCAGCAGAACGCCGGGACCCCAGTTCTTC
cdr3_aa: CASRTPGPQFF

d_call: -
clone_size: once
v_call: TRBV25-1
j_call: TRBJ1-2
cdr3_nt: TGTGCCAGCAGTGAGGTCGGGGAGACAGACTATGGCTACACCTTC
cdr3_aa: CASSEVGETDYGYTF

d_call: -
clone_size: -
v_call: TRBV6-5
j_call: TRBJ2-7
cdr3_nt: TGTGCCAGCAGTTTTGGGCTAGAGGGCTACGAGCAGTACTTC
cdr3_aa: CASSFGLEGYEQYF

d_call: TRBD1
clone_size: -
v_call: TRBV18
j_call: TRBJ2-1
cdr3_nt: TGTGCCAGCTCACCGGACAGGGGGATCTATGAGCAGTTCTTC
cdr3_aa: CASSPDRGIYEQFF

d_call: -
clone_size: few
v_call: TRBV19
j_call: TRBJ1-1
cdr3_nt: TGTGCCAGTAGTACGATAGGAGAGGGCAACACTGAAGCTTTCTTT
cdr3_aa: CASSTIGEGNTEAFF

d_call: -
clone_size: -
v_call: TRBV7-2
j_call: TRBJ2-2
cdr3_nt: TGTGCCAGCAGCTACCCGGCCAACACCGGGGAGCTGTTTTTT
cdr3_aa: CASSYPANTGELFF

d_call: -
clone_size: -
v_call: TRBV4-1
j_call: TRBJ2-3
cdr3_nt: TGCGCCAGCAGCCATGATAGGGTAGCTGGGGGTGGTGATACGCAGTATTTT
cdr3_aa: CASSHDRVAGGGDTQYF

d_call: -
clone_size: -
v_call: TRBV15
j_call: TRBJ2-7
cdr3_nt: TGTGCCACCAGCAGAGAACTGGGGGATTCCTACGAGCAGTACTTC
cdr3_aa: CATSRELGDSYEQYF

d_call: -
clone_size: -
v_call: TRBV28
j_call: TRBJ2-1
cdr3_nt: TGTGCCAGCAGCCCCCCGAGCTCCTACAATGAGCAGTTCTTC
cdr3_aa: CASSPPSSYNEQFF

d_call: TRBD2
clone_size: once
v_call: TRBV29-1
j_call: TRBJ2-3
cdr3_nt: TGCAGCGTCAAACAACGGGTAGCGGGAGTAGATACGCAGTATTTT
cdr3_aa: CSVKQRVAGVDTQYF

d_call: TRBD1
clone_size: -
v_call: TRBV7-3
j_call: TRBJ1-1
cdr3_nt: TGTGCCAGCAAACGGACAGGGGGTGACACTGAAGCTTTCTTT
cdr3_aa: CASKRTGGDTEAFF

d_call: -
clone_size: once
v_call: TRBV2
j_call: TRBJ2-7
cdr3_nt: TGTGCCAGCAGGGAGACTAGGCCCTACGAGCAGTACTTC
cdr3_aa: CASRETRPYEQYF

d_call: TRBD2
clone_size: few
v_call: TRBV10-1
j_call: TRBJ2-1
cdr3_nt: TGCGCCAGCAGTCCCAGCGGGAAAGGTAACAATGAGCAGTTCTTC
cdr3_aa: CASSPSGKGNNEQFF

d_call: TRBD1
clone_size: few
v_call: TRBV7-2
j_call: TRBJ1-1
cdr3_nt: TGTGCCAGCAGCTCGGCAGGGGGGAACACTGAAGCTTTCTTT
cdr3_aa: CASSSAGGNTEAFF

d_call: -
clone_size: -
v_call: TRBV30
j_call: TRBJ1-1
cdr3_nt: TGTGCCCTGGAGTTGGACACTGAAGCTTTCTTT
cdr3_aa: CALELDTEAFF

d_call: -
clone_size: -
v_call: TRBV29-1
j_call: TRBJ2-7
cdr3_nt: TGCAGCGTTCAATCGGTTCAGAAATCCTGCGAGCAGTACTTC
cdr3_aa: CSVQSVQKSCEQYF

d_call: TRBD2
clone_size: -
v_call: TRBV7-3
j_call: TRBJ2-3
cdr3_nt: TGTGCCAGCAGCCTAACAGCGGGAGGCACAGATACGCAGTATTTT
cdr3_aa: CASSLTAGGTDTQYF

d_call: -
clone_size: few
v_call: TRBV5-6
j_call: TRBJ2-5
cdr3_nt: TGTGCCAGCAGCTCCGTGACTACTGAGACCCAGTACTTC
cdr3_aa: CASSSVTTETQYF

d_call: -
clone_size: -
v_call: TRBV7-2
j_call: TRBJ2-5
cdr3_nt: TGTGCCAGCAGCTTAAACAGGGGAGGGGAGACCCAGTACTTC
cdr3_aa: CASSLNRGGETQYF

d_call: TRBD1
clone_size: -
v_call: TRBV6-5
j_call: TRBJ2-7
cdr3_nt: TGTGCCAGCAGCAGGGACAGGGGCTTGTACGAGCAGTACTTC
cdr3_aa: CASSRDRGLYEQYF

d_call: -
clone_size: -
v_call: TRBV10-3
j_call: TRBJ2-2
cdr3_nt: TGTGCCATCGGGTCTCAGGGGGGGAACACCGGGGAGCTGTTTTTT
cdr3_aa: CAIGSQGGNTGELFF